This T cell receptor beta chain appears in the sequencing data of a study of cytomegalovirus exposure and HLA in healthy donors. Study summary: An analysis done earlier identified around 100 million unique TCR beta sequences from about 180 million T cells.

The PCR contained 60 Vbeta and 13 Jbeta primers. Assay used: immunoSEQ multiplex PCR; TCRdb lists only in-frame clones, some missing. This sample has fewer than 140,000 clones, with about 70% found just once. The study's findings and limits: Later genetic work tied a missense DCLRE1C variant to beta-chain V and J trimming. An ancestry cluster, one associated with Asian ancestry, reportedly showed fewer N-insertions than the approximately 670-donor mean in a later analysis. Earlier analysis yielded a pattern in which most TCR beta V segments were productive about 87% or about 30% of the time.

About this clone itself: Its antigen is currently unknown.

In germline, CDR1 is SNHLY, CDR2 FYNNEI. Trimming shortened V by 6 bases and J by 3 bases, and 18 bases separated the two germline ends. The CDR3 has 16 residues. This clonotype was obtained from a woman in her forties or fifties in good health and CMV-seropositive. The gene calls are TRBV2 and TRBJ1-5, with D possibly being TRBD1 (6 bases). Sequencing was done on a sample of PBMCs. The CDR3 is CASRDHATGLNQPQHF. As DNA, the CDR3 is TGTGCCAGCAGGGACCATGCGACAGGCCTCAATCAGCCCCAGCATTTT.